Below, 3 T cell receptor beta chains from the same sample are listed, as sequenced in a study of CD8 T cells in ankylosing spondylitis. Study observations and caveats: Characteristic of ankylosing spondylitis blood, it appeared, was a TCR beta motif comprising several highly homologous variants.

Their recognized antigens are unknown. Each CDR3 protein gets one entry after TCRdb re-called the 5' RACE reads with MiXCR. Of 200,000 to 250,000 distinct CDR3 sequences listed, approximately 20% were seen once; the top ten hold under 55%. Specimen: blood, either unsorted or a sorted T cell fraction (not recorded which). These receptors came from a male donor with ankylosing spondylitis.

The rearrangement joins TRBV12-3 or TRBV12-4 to TRBJ2-7; D tentatively reads TRBD1 or TRBD2 (5 bases each). Trimming took 6 bases from V and 4 from J, leaving 13 bases between them. This CDR3 has 13 amino acids. This CDR3 is CASSSDWGYEQYF. CDR3 coding DNA: TGTGCCAGCAGCTCGGATTGGGGGTACGAGCAGTACTTC.

The chain uses TRBV5-6 and TRBJ2-3, with 9 nucleotides matching TRBD1. Germline values: CDR1 SGHDT, CDR2 YYEEEE. CDR3 length: 15 amino acids. V was pared by 4 bases and J by 2 bases, with 5 bases of the junction left unmatched. The CDR3 DNA is TGTGCCAGCAGCCGGTCACAGGGGGCCACAGATACGCAGTATTTT. Its protein product is CASSRSQGATDTQYF.

The chain carries TRBV7-6 and TRBJ2-3; 7 bases fit TRBD1. CDR3 length: 16 residues. The germline V gene has CDR1 SGHVS and CDR2 FNYEAQ. The junction had 8 bases not matched to a gene; V was cut back by 5 bases and J by 0 bases. The CDR3 region is CASSLRTGDSTDTQYF. CDR3 DNA sequence: TGTGCCAGCAGCCTGAGGACAGGAGACAGCACAGATACGCAGTATTTT.